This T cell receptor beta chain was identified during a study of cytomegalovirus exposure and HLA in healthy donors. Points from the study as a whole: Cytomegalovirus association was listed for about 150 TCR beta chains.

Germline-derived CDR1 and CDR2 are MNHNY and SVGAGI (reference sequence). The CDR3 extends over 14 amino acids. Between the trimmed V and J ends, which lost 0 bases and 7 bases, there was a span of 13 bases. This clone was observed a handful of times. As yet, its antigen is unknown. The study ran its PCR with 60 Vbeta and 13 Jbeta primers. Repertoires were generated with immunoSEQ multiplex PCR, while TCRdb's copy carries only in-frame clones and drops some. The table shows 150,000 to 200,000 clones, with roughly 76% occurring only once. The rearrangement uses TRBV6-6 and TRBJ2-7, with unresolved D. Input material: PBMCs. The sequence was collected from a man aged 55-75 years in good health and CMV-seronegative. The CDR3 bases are TGTGCCAGCAGTTACTCGGCCTTTCTGGAGGAGCAGTACTTC. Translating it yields CASSYSAFLEEQYF.